This T cell receptor beta chain was obtained from a study of OX40 agonist ivuxolimab in advanced cancers. Study background: Dosing consisted of intravenous ivuxolimab at 0.01 to 10 mg/kg every 2 weeks.

Study-wide points: CD4+ T cells averaged fewer expanded clones than CD8+ T cells. At doses 0.1 to 3.0 mg/kg, CD4+ and CD8+ clones expanded. Partial responders at 0.1-3.0 mg/kg showed near-lowest clonal expansion.

Concerning this clone itself: Antigen: not known.

Trimming removed 1 base at V and 3 bases at J, with 14 bases between. CDR1 and CDR2 (germline): SGHDT, YYEEEE. The CDR3 is 15 residues long. TCRdb's copy holds only in-frame clones and misses some; the assay was immunoSEQ multiplex PCR. Of more than 75,000 clones listed, around 84% are singletons. The sample in question was CD4+ or CD8+ T cells sorted from blood, obtained in a trial of the OX40 agonist ivuxolimab. This TCR was sampled from an adult with an advanced solid tumor such as melanoma, head and neck, liver or kidney cancer. The chain links TRBV5-6 to TRBJ2-7, with D perhaps matching TRBD2 (5 bases). CDR3 nucleotide sequence: TGTGCCAGCAGCTTGAGAGGAGGTCCCAACTACGAGCAGTACTTC. It encodes CASSLRGGPNYEQYF. Together with reference TRBV5-6 and TRBJ2-7, the CDR3 gives the full variable domain: DAGVTQSPTHLIKTRGQQVTLRCSPKSGHDTVSWYQQALGQGPQFIFQYYEEEERQRGNFPDRFSGHQFPNYSSELNVNALLLGDSALYLCASSLRGGPNYEQYFGPGTRLTVT.